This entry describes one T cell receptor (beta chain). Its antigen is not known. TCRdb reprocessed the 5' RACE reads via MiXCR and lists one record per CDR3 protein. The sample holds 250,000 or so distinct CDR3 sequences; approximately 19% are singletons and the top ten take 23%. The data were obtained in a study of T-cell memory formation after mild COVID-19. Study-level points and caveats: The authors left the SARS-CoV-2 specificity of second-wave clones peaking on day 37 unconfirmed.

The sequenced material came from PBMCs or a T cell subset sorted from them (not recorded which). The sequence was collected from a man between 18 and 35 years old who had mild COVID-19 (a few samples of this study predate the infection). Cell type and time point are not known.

The CDR3 sequence: CASSSPPRGAGPATNEKLFF. Here the CDR3 DNA reads TGTGCCAGCAGCTCCCCCCCGCGGGGGGCCGGACCTGCAACTAATGAAAAACTGTTTTTT. The chain combines TRBV7-2 with TRBJ1-4; D may be TRBD1 (6 bases). CDR3 length: 20 amino acids. Deletions cut 4 bases from V and 0 bases from J, with 24 bases between. Germline V lookup: CDR1 SGHTA, CDR2 FQGNSA.